The 25 T cell receptor beta chains listed next were all sequenced from one sample in a study of T cells in localized non-small cell lung cancer. Only in-frame clones appear in the TCRdb table, and some are missing; sequencing was by immunoSEQ multiplex PCR. This sample yields more than 2,000 clones, of which 20% to 30% are seen a single time; under 13% belongs to the top ten. The sequenced sample was normal lung tissue next to the tumor, obtained before any cancer treatment. The source of these receptors is a man aged 35-69 years with stage III lung adenocarcinoma.

This clone was seen a few times. The gene calls are TRBV19 and TRBJ1-5, with 7 bases aligning to TRBD1. The CDR3 runs 14 residues. The V gene's germline CDR1 is LNHDA and CDR2 SQIVND (reference sequence). The V and J ends lost 5 bases and 5 bases, in that order; junction bases with no gene match: 6. CDR3 sequence (DNA): TGTGCCAGTAGTGTTTTTACAGGGGATCAGCCCCAGCATTTT. Translating gives CASSVFTGDQPQHF.

V and J are TRBV30 and TRBJ2-5; D is ambiguous. V shed 0 bases and J shed 5 bases, with 10 bases lying between them. The germline V gene encodes CDR1 GTSNPN and CDR2 SVGIG (reference sequence). This CDR3 is 13 amino acids long. CDR3 sequence: CAWSVSDGETQYF. DNA for the CDR3: TGTGCCTGGAGTGTCAGCGACGGGGAGACCCAGTACTTC.

The chain employs TRBV19 and TRBJ2-7; D is possibly TRBD1 (5 bases). Germline V CDR1 and CDR2: LNHDA, SQIVND (reference sequence). V lost 6 bases to trimming and J lost 0 bases, with 9 bases between them. This CDR3 has 13 amino acids. CDR3 DNA: TGTGCCAGTAGCGAGGACACCTCCTACGAGCAGTACTTC. This codes for CASSEDTSYEQYF.

The genes are TRBV15 and TRBJ1-1; D unclear. Germline V lookup: CDR1 LNHNV, CDR2 YYDKDF (reference sequence). This CDR3 spans 17 amino acids. The V end lost 3 bases, the J end lost 2 bases, and 19 bases lay between the germline ends. For the CDR3, the DNA is TGTGCCACCAGCAGGAGCGCTTGGGAAACTCAAAACACTGAAGCTTTCTTT. Protein product: CATSRSAWETQNTEAFF.

This clone was seen only a few times. This chain links TRBV15 with TRBJ1-1, with a possible D match to TRBD1 (6 bases). V lost 3 bases and J lost 5, with 19 bases in between. CDR3 length: 16 residues. Germline values: CDR1 LNHNV, CDR2 YYDKDF (reference sequence). CDR3 amino acids: CATSSPLSGGATEAFF. DNA for the CDR3: TGTGCCACCAGCAGTCCATTAAGCGGGGGGGCGACTGAAGCTTTCTTT.

Ten or more counts support this clone. The chain is built from TRBV11-3 and TRBJ1-1, with D unclear. The CDR3 has 14 amino acids. V lost 4 bases, J lost 5 bases, and 14 bases lay in between. Germline CDR1 and CDR2: SGHNT and YENEEA. This CDR3 reads CASSSPPGSTEAFF. CDR3 DNA: TGTGCCAGCAGCTCCCCTCCGGGGTCTACTGAAGCTTTCTTT.

The genes are TRBV5-1 and TRBJ2-3, with 11 bases identical to TRBD2. The CDR3 runs 19 residues. With 5 bases clipped from V and 4 bases from J, the junction kept 18 bases outside the gene matches. Germline V gene lookup returns CDR1 SGHRS and CDR2 YFSETQ. For the CDR3, the DNA is TGCGCCAGCAGGTGGGGAGGGACTAGCGGCAACCCAGGGGCAGATACGCAGTATTTT. This codes for CASRWGGTSGNPGADTQYF.

This clone was found a few times. The chain joins TRBV10-3 to TRBJ2-6; 7 nucleotides line up with TRBD1. After removal of 0 bases from V and 0 bases from J, the junction contained 8 bases not matched to a gene. There are 19 residues in the CDR3. Germline V lookup: CDR1 ENHRY, CDR2 SYGVKD. In DNA, the CDR3 is TGTGCCATCAGTGAGTCGTCAAGGGACAGCCTCTCTGGGGCCAACGTCCTGACTTTC. As protein: CAISESSRDSLSGANVLTF.

This clone has more than one count but fewer than ten. The chain is built from TRBV19 and TRBJ1-5; no reliable D call. The ends were cut back, 7 bases at V and 7 bases at J, with 11 bases in the middle. Germline loops: CDR1 LNHDA, CDR2 SQIVND (reference sequence). This CDR3 has 12 amino acids. DNA for the CDR3: TGTGCCAGTACCCAGGCAGGCCAGCCCCAGCATTTT. Encoded protein: CASTQAGQPQHF.

This chain links TRBV18 with TRBJ2-1; maybe TRBD1 (6 bases). Germline loops: CDR1 KGHSH, CDR2 LQKENI. The CDR3 consists of 14 residues. V lost 3 bases and J 5 bases, leaving 11 bases between the germline ends. Written as DNA, the CDR3 is TGTGCCAGCTCACCTCCGGACAGTAACAATGAGCAGTTCTTC. It is translated as CASSPPDSNNEQFF. Drawing the rest from reference TRBV18 and TRBJ2-1, the complete variable domain is NAGVMQNPRHLVRRRGQEARLRCSPMKGHSHVYWYRQLPEEGLKFMVYLQKENIIDESGMPKERFSAEFPKEGPSILRIQQVVRGDSAAYFCASSPPDSNNEQFFGPGTRLTVL.

The rearrangement joins TRBV18 to TRBJ1-2; the D gene is possibly TRBD1 (5 bases). Germline V gene sequence: CDR1 KGHSH, CDR2 LQKENI. Trimming removed 6 bases at V and 4 bases at J, with 15 bases between. This CDR3 region has 14 residues. The CDR3 DNA reads as TGTGCCAGCTCCCGAGAAACAGGCCCCTATGGCTACACCTTC. Encoded protein: CASSRETGPYGYTF.

By share, this clone counts as large. J is TRBJ1-2 and V is TRBV15; D is possibly TRBD1 (5 bases). V lost 0 bases, J lost 7 bases, and 15 bases lay in between. Germline values: CDR1 LNHNV, CDR2 YYDKDF (reference sequence). This CDR3 comprises 15 residues. CDR3 region: CATSREGRAIGGYTF. CDR3 bases: TGTGCCACCAGCAGAGAAGGCAGGGCTATCGGTGGCTACACCTTC.

This chain links TRBV6-1 with TRBJ2-2; possible D gene TRBD2, 5 bases. Germline values: CDR1 MNHNS, CDR2 SASEGT. The V end lost 1 base, the J end lost 8 bases, and 14 bases lay between the germline ends. CDR3 size: 15 residues. CDR3 coding DNA: TGTGCCAGCAGTGAAGTAGTGCGGGTGTCGGGGGAGCTGTTTTTT. Encoded protein: CASSEVVRVSGELFF.

This clone is labeled as medium-sized. The chain couples TRBV11-3 to TRBJ1-6; D unresolved. The CDR3 loop spans 15 amino acids. V shed 5 bases and J shed 5 bases, with 13 bases lying between them. The germline V gene has CDR1 SGHNT and CDR2 YENEEA. CDR3 region: CASSTRPADNSPLHF. CDR3 nucleotides: TGTGCCAGCAGCACCCGACCGGCGGATAATTCACCCCTCCACTTT.

The genes are TRBV9 and TRBJ2-7, with a tentative D call TRBD2 (5 bases). The V gene lost 4 bases and the J gene lost 7 bases, with 15 bases spanning the gap. CDR1 is SGDLS and CDR2 is YYNGEE in the germline V gene. This CDR3 has 13 amino acids. Written as DNA, the CDR3 is TGTGCCAGCAGCCCCGGGGTAGAAGGTGAGCAGTACTTC. It encodes CASSPGVEGEQYF.

The chain links TRBV28 to TRBJ2-1; 13 positions match TRBD2. This CDR3 comprises 15 residues. CDR1 MDHEN and CDR2 SYDVKM come from the germline V gene. The J segment lost 5 bases and the V segment lost 6 bases, leaving 4 bases of the junction unmatched. The CDR3 DNA reads TGTGCCAGCAGCCGCGGGACTAGCGGGAACAATGAGCAGTTCTTC. Its translation: CASSRGTSGNNEQFF.

CDR3 bases: TGTGCCAGCTCACCTGGGACTACCGAGACAGATACGCAGTATTTT. It yields the protein CASSPGTTETDTQYF. The V and J genes are TRBV18 and TRBJ2-3; 7 nucleotides agree with TRBD2. Losses at the gene ends were 3 bases for V and 3 bases for J; bases not matched to a gene: 6. In germline, CDR1 is KGHSH, CDR2 LQKENI. The length of the CDR3 is 15 residues.

J is TRBJ1-3 and V is TRBV19; no definite D call. Germline CDR1 is LNHDA and CDR2 is SQIVND (reference sequence). CDR3 length: 13 residues. With 7 bases removed from V and 0 bases from J, the gap between germline ends came to 7 bases. CDR3 sequence (DNA): TGTGCCAGTACCGGCCGCTCTGGAAACACCATATATTTT. This gives the protein CASTGRSGNTIYF. The full variable domain, completed using reference TRBV19 and TRBJ1-3, is DGGITQSPKYLFRKEGQNVTLSCEQNLNHDAMYWYRQDPGQGLRLIYYSQIVNDFQKGDIAEGYSVSREKKESFPLTVTSAQKNPTAFYLCASTGRSGNTIYFGEGSWLTVV.

This clone was recorded a few times. The chain is built from TRBV11-3 and TRBJ1-2; 7 bases fit TRBD1. The CDR3 has 16 residues. Germline CDR1 and CDR2: SGHNT and YENEEA. V trimming: 5 bases; J trimming: 0 bases; junction bases outside the gene matches: 9. The CDR3 sequence is CASSPEQGRANYGYTF. CDR3 bases: TGTGCCAGCAGCCCTGAACAGGGGCGGGCTAACTATGGCTACACCTTC.

This clone was seen a few times. The chain couples TRBV18 to TRBJ1-1; D unclear. The CDR3 is 13 residues long. The V gene's germline CDR1 is KGHSH and CDR2 LQKENI. Trimming removed 1 base from V and 3 bases from J, with 6 bases in between. CDR3 amino acids: CASSPQADTEAFF. The CDR3 nucleotides are TGTGCCAGCTCACCACAGGCAGACACTGAAGCTTTCTTT. Based on the CDR3 plus reference TRBV18 and TRBJ1-1, the full variable domain is NAGVMQNPRHLVRRRGQEARLRCSPMKGHSHVYWYRQLPEEGLKFMVYLQKENIIDESGMPKERFSAEFPKEGPSILRIQQVVRGDSAAYFCASSPQADTEAFFGQGTRLTVV.

The chain couples TRBV6-8 to TRBJ2-1; possible D gene TRBD2, 7 bases. The ends were cut back, 6 bases at V and 0 bases at J, with 15 bases in the middle. This CDR3 spans 16 amino acids. Germline V lookup: CDR1 MNHGY, CDR2 SAAAGT. The CDR3 region has the DNA TGTGCCAGCAGGGTAGGCGGGGGCCGCTCCTACAATGAGCAGTTCTTC. Residues: CASRVGGGRSYNEQFF.

The chain uses TRBV9 and TRBJ2-7; D is unresolved. The length of the CDR3 is 15 residues. The germline gives CDR1 SGDLS, CDR2 YYNGEE. The V and J ends lost 0 bases and 9 bases respectively, with 19 bases between them. CDR3 nucleotide sequence: TGTGCCAGCAGCGTAGGGCCGGAGAAGACGGACGGGCAGTACTTC. Residues: CASSVGPEKTDGQYF.

This chain joins TRBV9 and TRBJ1-3, with no clear D. Germline CDR1 is SGDLS and CDR2 is YYNGEE. This CDR3 contains 15 residues. Trimming took 1 base from V and 3 from J, leaving 11 bases between them. The CDR3 sequence is CASSVSQSGGNTIYF. The DNA for the CDR3 is TGTGCCAGCAGCGTATCACAGTCTGGTGGAAACACCATATATTTT.

V usage is TRBV11-3 and J usage is TRBJ2-2; D unclear. The germline CDR1 and CDR2 sequences are SGHNT and YENEEA. Trimming took 3 bases from V and 3 from J, leaving 8 bases between them. The CDR3 has 14 residues. Here the CDR3 reads CASSLTVDTGELFF. CDR3 nucleotide sequence: TGTGCCAGCAGCTTGACTGTCGACACCGGGGAGCTGTTTTTT.

This clone was observed a handful of times. V is TRBV30 and J is TRBJ2-1; 8 bases map to TRBD2. This CDR3 region has 13 residues. After removal of 0 bases from V and 15 bases from J, the junction contained 10 bases not matched to a gene. Germline CDR1 and CDR2: GTSNPN and SVGIG (reference sequence). CDR3 protein: CAWSVGRREVLFF. In nucleotides, the CDR3 is TGTGCCTGGAGTGTAGGGCGGCGGGAGGTTTTGTTCTTC.